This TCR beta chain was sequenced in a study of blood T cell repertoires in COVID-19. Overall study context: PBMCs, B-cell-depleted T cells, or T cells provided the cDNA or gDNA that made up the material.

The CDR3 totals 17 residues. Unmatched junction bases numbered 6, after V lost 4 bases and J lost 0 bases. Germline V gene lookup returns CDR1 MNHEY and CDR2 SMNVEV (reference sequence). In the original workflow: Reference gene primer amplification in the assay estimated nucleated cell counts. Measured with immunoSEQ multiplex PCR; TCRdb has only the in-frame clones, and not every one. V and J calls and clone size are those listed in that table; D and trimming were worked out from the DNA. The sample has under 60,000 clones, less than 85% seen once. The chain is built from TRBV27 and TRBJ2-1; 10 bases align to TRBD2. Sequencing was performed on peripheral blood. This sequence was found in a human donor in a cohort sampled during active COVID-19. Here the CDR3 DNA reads TGTGCCAGCAGTTCCCAGCGGGGGGGCCGCTCCTACAATGAGCAGTTCTTC. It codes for CASSSQRGGRSYNEQFF.